This T cell receptor beta chain came from a study of graft-versus-host responses after intestinal transplantation. Study-wide findings and caveats: GvH clones were identified in recipient marrow, with some first appearing in ileum or blood.

CDR3 length: 13 residues. Trimming shortened V by 3 bases and J by 9 bases, and 9 bases separated the two germline ends. Germline V lookup: CDR1 SGHAT, CDR2 FQNNGV. Turning to this clone: As yet, its antigen is unknown.

Clones were read by immunoSEQ multiplex PCR, and TCRdb kept only the in-frame ones, dropping some. The table shows some 86,000 clones, with about 85% occurring only once. The input for sequencing was unstimulated CD4+ T cells sorted from spleen or lymph node cells, taken before transplant. This TCR came from a human donor who was the organ donor for an intestinal transplant. The rearrangement uses TRBV11-2 and TRBJ1-6; maybe TRBD1 (5 bases). CDR3 in amino acids: CASSFQGFSPLHF. In DNA form, the CDR3 reads TGTGCCAGCAGCTTCCAGGGCTTTTCACCCCTCCACTTT.